These 32 T cell receptor beta chains were all obtained from the same sample, sequenced in a study of shared clonotypes between healthy human individuals. Only in-frame clones appear in the TCRdb table, and some are missing; sequencing was by immunoSEQ multiplex PCR. Among around 690,000 clones listed, about 92% were seen once. The sequencing input was memory CD8+ T cells from PBMCs. The subset: CD45RO+ cells pooled with CCR7-negative TemRA cells. The receptors were sampled from a man between 18 and 29 years old in good health. Some clones in this sample may be carry-over from other donors' samples.

This chain joins TRBV4-2 and TRBJ2-1; TRBD2 matches 7 bases. The CDR3 is 16 residues long. V dropped 0 bases and J dropped 5; count of bases not matched to a gene: 7. Germline loops: CDR1 LGHNA, CDR2 YNFKEQ. CDR3: CASSQESGIGDNEQFF. The CDR3 DNA is TGTGCCAGCAGCCAAGAGAGCGGGATCGGGGACAATGAGCAGTTCTTC.

V and J are TRBV9 and TRBJ2-2, with a tentative D call TRBD1 (5 bases). CDR1 SGDLS and CDR2 YYNGEE come from the germline V gene. This CDR3 is built from 14 residues. V shed 5 bases and J shed 3 bases, with 11 bases lying between them. CDR3 in amino acids: CASRDSGYTGELFF. CDR3 in DNA: TGTGCCAGCAGAGACAGTGGATACACCGGGGAGCTGTTTTTT.

The chain couples TRBV29-1 to TRBJ2-7, with 7 bases fitting TRBD1. Germline V gene sequence: CDR1 SQVTM, CDR2 ANQGSEA. This CDR3 has 14 residues. V shed 0 bases and J 2 bases; nucleotides not matched to a gene: 4. The CDR3 nucleotides read TGCAGCGTTGAAGAAGGGACAGAAACCTACGAGCAGTACTTC. Protein product: CSVEEGTETYEQYF.

The rearrangement links TRBV19 to TRBJ2-1, with D maybe TRBD2 (5 bases). Germline V CDR1 and CDR2: LNHDA, SQIVND (reference sequence). Trimming removed 8 bases at V and 9 bases at J, with 8 bases between. The CDR3 has 10 residues. This chain's CDR3 is CASLGSEQFF. CDR3 nucleotide sequence: TGTGCCAGTCTTGGGAGTGAGCAGTTCTTC.

The V and J genes are TRBV19 and TRBJ2-7; 7 bases are shared with TRBD2. This CDR3 spans 15 amino acids. Per the germline V gene, CDR1 is LNHDA and CDR2 is SQIVND (reference sequence). With 2 bases clipped from V and 3 bases from J, the junction kept 7 bases outside the gene matches. CDR3 nucleotide sequence: TGTGCCAGTAGTATAACGGTCGGGGGGTTCTACGAGCAGTACTTC. Translated: CASSITVGGFYEQYF. Full variable domain (rest looked up from reference TRBV19 and TRBJ2-7): DGGITQSPKYLFRKEGQNVTLSCEQNLNHDAMYWYRQDPGQGLRLIYYSQIVNDFQKGDIAEGYSVSREKKESFPLTVTSAQKNPTAFYLCASSITVGGFYEQYFGPGTRLTVT.

V and J are TRBV10-3 and TRBJ1-6; D unresolved. V lost 4 bases and J 11 bases, leaving 18 bases between the germline ends. CDR1 ENHRY and CDR2 SYGVKD come from the germline V gene. CDR3 length: 15 amino acids. The CDR3 loop reads CAISGEAGLSTPLHF. CDR3 DNA: TGTGCCATCAGTGGAGAGGCTGGGCTTTCGACACCCCTCCACTTT.

The genes are TRBV27 and TRBJ2-7, with TRBD2 identical over 9 bases. The CDR3 length is 19 residues. The germline CDR1 and CDR2 sequences are MNHEY and SMNVEV (reference sequence). Trimming at V came to 0 bases and at J to 0 bases, leaving 12 bases not matched to a gene. CDR3 region: CASSLSLHGGRGPSYEQYF. In nucleotides, the CDR3 is TGTGCCAGCAGTTTATCCCTCCACGGCGGGAGGGGCCCCTCCTACGAGCAGTACTTC.

V is TRBV27 and J is TRBJ2-1; TRBD1 agrees at 9 bases. J was trimmed by 3 bases and V by 8 bases; bases with no gene match: 11. This CDR3 comprises 16 residues. Per the germline V gene, CDR1 is MNHEY and CDR2 is SMNVEV (reference sequence). In DNA form, the CDR3 reads TGTGCCAGCGGACCCGTGGGACAGGGAGTCTACAATGAGCAGTTCTTC. It encodes CASGPVGQGVYNEQFF.

The chain employs TRBV27 and TRBJ2-3, with D hard to call. Germline-derived CDR1 and CDR2 are MNHEY and SMNVEV (reference sequence). The CDR3 is made up of 12 amino acids. V dropped 5 bases and J dropped 4 bases, with 7 bases sitting between them. The CDR3 DNA reads TGTGCCAGCAGTCCATATCCAGATACGCAGTATTTT. Residues: CASSPYPDTQYF.

The V gene is TRBV6-6, the J gene TRBJ1-5; TRBD1 might be the D (5 bases). This CDR3 region has 14 residues. Germline CDR1 and CDR2: MNHNY and SVGAGI (reference sequence). V lost 4 bases, J lost 7 bases, and 14 bases lay in between. CDR3: CASSSGQRGQPQHF. The DNA for the CDR3 is TGTGCCAGCAGTTCCGGGCAAAGGGGCCAGCCCCAGCATTTT.

The J gene is TRBJ2-1, the V gene TRBV15; weak D call: TRBD2 (6 bases). With 1 base removed from V and 6 bases from J, the gap between germline ends came to 7 bases. Germline CDR1 and CDR2: LNHNV and YYDKDF (reference sequence). The CDR3 length is 13 residues. CDR3 sequence: CATSRATSNEQFF. CDR3 nucleotide sequence: TGTGCCACCAGCAGAGCGACTAGCAATGAGCAGTTCTTC.

The gene calls are TRBV28 and TRBJ2-6; D ambiguous. Trimming took off 6 bases at V and 0 bases at J, with 9 bases between the two ends. Germline lookup yields CDR1 MDHEN and CDR2 SYDVKM. This CDR3 is built from 15 residues. In nucleotides, the CDR3 is TGTGCCAGCAGACTACGGAACTCTGGGGCCAACGTCCTGACTTTC. Amino acids: CASRLRNSGANVLTF.

The chain is built from TRBV19 and TRBJ1-1, with D unclear. V gave up 1 base and J gave up 3 bases, with 6 bases separating them. Germline V gene sequence: CDR1 LNHDA, CDR2 SQIVND (reference sequence). CDR3 length: 13 residues. The CDR3 loop is CASSIGTYTEAFF. The CDR3 nucleotides are TGTGCCAGTAGTATAGGGACGTACACTGAAGCTTTCTTT.

This clone was seen just once. This chain links TRBV27 with TRBJ2-7, with D unclear. V was shortened by 2 bases and J by 3 bases, with 8 bases between the two germline ends. This CDR3 has 13 residues. Germline V gene lookup returns CDR1 MNHEY and CDR2 SMNVEV (reference sequence). CDR3 sequence reads: CASSLARGYEQYF. The CDR3, as DNA: TGTGCCAGCAGTTTAGCACGAGGCTACGAGCAGTACTTC.

This clone was seen only a few times. The chain recombines TRBV27 with TRBJ2-1, with D perhaps TRBD1 or TRBD2 (6 bases each). V was trimmed by 6 bases and J by 9 bases, leaving 18 bases between them. Germline lookup yields CDR1 MNHEY and CDR2 SMNVEV (reference sequence). The CDR3 has 14 residues. In nucleotides, the CDR3 is TGTGCCAGCAGCCCGTACGGAGGGGGGACTGAGCAGTTCTTC. Its translation is CASSPYGGGTEQFF.

As regards this clone: The junction and the germline gene differ at one end; a read error may be behind it. The rearrangement uses TRBV25-1 and TRBJ2-7; TRBD2 might be the D (5 bases). Germline V gives CDR1 MGHDK, CDR2 SYGVNS. CDR3 length equals 15 residues. CDR3 nucleotide sequence: TGTGCCAGCGGTGACCGTGGAGGCCATAACTACGAGCAGTACTTC. Translation: CASGDRGGHNYEQYF.

The gene calls are TRBV30 and TRBJ2-1, with 8 bases aligning to TRBD2. The germline V gene encodes CDR1 GTSNPN and CDR2 SVGIG (reference sequence). There are 15 residues in the CDR3. The junction had 5 bases not matched to a gene; V was cut back by 0 bases and J by 4 bases. In DNA form, the CDR3 reads TGTGCCTGGAGTGTATCGGGGGGGGTTTACAATGAGCAGTTCTTC. Amino acids: CAWSVSGGVYNEQFF.

The chain is built from TRBV29-1 and TRBJ2-1; D is perhaps TRBD2 (6 bases). Germline lookup yields CDR1 SQVTM and CDR2 ANQGSEA. CDR3 length: 10 amino acids. Trimming stripped 7 bases from V and 10 bases from J, with 11 bases between. CDR3 residues: CSARDSEQFF. The CDR3 nucleotides are TGCAGCGCCAGGGACTCGGAGCAGTTCTTC.

DNA for the CDR3: TGTGCCAGCAGCCTGGACAGGGGCACTGAAGCTTTCTTT. Translating gives CASSLDRGTEAFF. The chain is built from TRBV11-2 and TRBJ1-1, with 9 bases fitting TRBD1. The junction had 2 bases not matched to a gene; V was cut back by 5 bases and J by 4 bases. Germline-derived CDR1 and CDR2 are SGHAT and FQNNGV. The CDR3 runs 13 residues.

The J gene is TRBJ2-1, the V gene TRBV29-1, with 10 bases matching TRBD2. The CDR3 has 16 amino acids. V lost 2 bases, J lost 7 bases, and 11 bases stayed unmatched. The germline V gene has CDR1 SQVTM and CDR2 ANQGSEA. The DNA of the CDR3 is TGCAGCGTTGAAAAGCGGGAGGGTCGCTTTGGGAATGAGCAGTTCTTC. Its protein product is CSVEKREGRFGNEQFF.

The chain links TRBV18 to TRBJ2-3, with D unresolved. The germline V gene encodes CDR1 KGHSH and CDR2 LQKENI. CDR3 length: 15 amino acids. Trimming left V 11 bases short and J 0 bases short, with 18 bases between. CDR3 protein: CAGRVDGQSTDTQYF. The CDR3, as DNA: TGTGCCGGAAGAGTGGACGGTCAAAGCACAGATACGCAGTATTTT.

The chain links TRBV7-3 to TRBJ2-3; D might be TRBD1 or TRBD2, each matching 6 bases. Germline V gene data show CDR1 as SGHTA and CDR2 as FQGTGA. Trimming cost V 1 base and J 0 bases, with 17 bases left between them. This CDR3 region has 18 residues. For the CDR3, the DNA is TGTGCCAGCAGCTTAATACATGGGGGGCTGACTAGCACAGATACGCAGTATTTT. Translation: CASSLIHGGLTSTDTQYF.

The genes are TRBV28 and TRBJ2-3, with D possibly being TRBD2 (6 bases). Per germline, CDR1 MDHEN and CDR2 SYDVKM. This CDR3 has 15 residues. V gave up 6 bases and J gave up 0 bases, with 13 bases separating them. As DNA, the CDR3 is TGTGCCAGCAGGGTCGGGACTTTAAGCACAGATACGCAGTATTTT. Encoded protein: CASRVGTLSTDTQYF.

The chain uses TRBV28 and TRBJ2-7; the D gene could be TRBD1 or TRBD2 (6 bases each). V lost 4 bases and J lost 2, with 15 bases in between. Germline CDR1 is MDHEN and CDR2 is SYDVKM. The CDR3 length is 15 residues. The CDR3 DNA sequence: TGTGCCAGCAGTTCCGGGGGAAGGGGGGCCTACGAGCAGTACTTC. Its protein is CASSSGGRGAYEQYF.

The chain carries TRBV21-1 and TRBJ2-7; the table's D call, TRBD1, was not checked against the DNA. TRBV21-1 is a listed pseudogene. The CDR3 sequence is 18 residues long. The CDR3 coding sequence is TGTGCCAGCAGCAATTACGAAAGGGTTGTCAACTCAGGGTACGAGCAGTACTTC. This encodes CASSNYERVVNSGYEQYF.

The chain employs TRBV7-8 and TRBJ1-1; 7 bases align to TRBD1. In germline, CDR1 is SGHVS, CDR2 FQNEAQ. The CDR3 is made up of 14 amino acids. After removal of 5 bases from V and 4 bases from J, the junction contained 7 bases not matched to a gene. The CDR3 is CASSGTGAATEAFF. DNA for the CDR3: TGTGCCAGCAGCGGCACAGGGGCAGCCACTGAAGCTTTCTTT. Complete variable domain (other parts from reference TRBV7-8 and TRBJ1-1): GAGVSQSPRYKVAKRGQDVALRCDPISGHVSLFWYQQALGQGPEFLTYFQNEAQLDKSGLPSDRFFAERPEGSVSTLKIQRTQQEDSAVYLCASSGTGAATEAFFGQGTRLTVV.

V is TRBV19 and J is TRBJ2-7, with TRBD2 matching over 10 bases. Germline CDR1 reads LNHDA; CDR2 reads SQIVND (reference sequence). The CDR3 consists of 16 residues. Trimming took 5 bases from V and 5 from J; bases not matched to a gene: 12. The CDR3 loop reads CASSGGTSVLFHEQYF. The CDR3 nucleotides read TGTGCCAGTAGTGGGGGGACTAGCGTGTTGTTTCACGAGCAGTACTTC.

The CDR3 region has the DNA TGTGCCAGCAGTCATTGGCCCCCGGCGCGGAACACTGAAGCTTTCTTT. Protein: CASSHWPPARNTEAFF. The chain couples TRBV14 to TRBJ1-1; no clear D gene. Germline-derived CDR1 and CDR2 are SGHDN and FVKESK. V shed 6 bases and J shed 1 base, with 18 bases lying between them. The CDR3 contains 16 residues.

This clone has just a few counts. The V call is TRBV29-1, the J call TRBJ1-6; 7 nucleotides match TRBD1. The germline V gene has CDR1 SQVTM and CDR2 ANQGSEA. V dropped 7 bases and J dropped 8; count of bases not matched to a gene: 8. The CDR3 spans 13 residues. CDR3 residues: CSARQGDYSPLHF. The CDR3 DNA reads TGCAGCGCCCGACAGGGAGATTATTCACCCCTCCACTTT. The full variable domain, in which reference TRBV29-1 and TRBJ1-6 provide the parts outside the CDR3, is SAVISQKPSRDICQRGTSLTIQCQVDSQVTMMFWYRQQPGQSLTLIATANQGSEATYESGFVIDKFPISRPNLTFSTLTVSNMSPEDSSIYLCSARQGDYSPLHFGNGTRLTVT.

The V gene is TRBV9, the J gene TRBJ2-1; D may be TRBD1 or TRBD2 (5 bases each). V was clipped by 3 bases and J by 9 bases, with 10 bases between them. This CDR3 is 12 amino acids long. From germline, CDR1 is SGDLS and CDR2 YYNGEE. DNA for the CDR3: TGTGCCAGCAGCGCAGGGAGAGGTGAGCAGTTCTTC. It yields the protein CASSAGRGEQFF.

This chain joins TRBV4-3 and TRBJ1-5; D gene ambiguous. V gave up 2 bases and J gave up 6 bases, with 11 bases separating them. CDR1 is LGHNA and CDR2 is YSLEER in the germline V gene. This CDR3 spans 14 amino acids. CDR3 coding DNA: TGCGCCAGCAGCCAACTAACCGGATTTCAGCCCCAGCATTTT. This sequence encodes CASSQLTGFQPQHF.

This chain links TRBV28 with TRBJ1-2; 8 positions agree with TRBD1. The CDR3 covers 14 residues. Trimming took 5 bases from V and 2 from J; bases not matched to a gene: 4. Germline-derived CDR1 and CDR2 are MDHEN and SYDVKM. The CDR3 nucleotides read TGTGCCAGCAGTCGAGGACAGGGAAACTATGGCTACACCTTC. Amino acids: CASSRGQGNYGYTF.